The TCR beta chain under discussion was sequenced for a study of blood T cell repertoires in COVID-19. Per the authors' pipeline: The assay estimated nucleated cells by amplifying reference gene primers. Some clones are missing from TCRdb's copy, which holds only in-frame ones; the method was immunoSEQ multiplex PCR. From that table come the V and J calls and clone size; the DNA was used to work out D and trimming. The data show roughly 400,000 clones, 75% to 90% seen once. Germline values: CDR1 SGDLS, CDR2 YYNGEE. This CDR3 region has 15 residues. The J segment lost 4 bases and the V segment lost 3 bases, leaving 8 bases of the junction unmatched.

The sequence was collected from a man aged 25 to 40 who had recovered from COVID-19. Sequencing input: PBMCs or T cells enriched from blood (not recorded which). This chain uses TRBV9 with TRBJ1-2; 8 nucleotides agree with TRBD1. CDR3 sequence reads: CASSDWTGRFYGYTF. CDR3 sequence (DNA): TGTGCCAGCAGCGATTGGACAGGGCGCTTCTATGGCTACACCTTC. The full variable domain, its missing parts supplied by reference TRBV9 and TRBJ1-2, is DSGVTQTPKHLITATGQRVTLRCSPRSGDLSVYWYQQSLDQGLQFLIQYYNGEERAKGNILERFSAQQFPDLHSELNLSSLELGDSALYFCASSDWTGRFYGYTFGSGTRLTVV.